The 28 T cell receptor beta chains below all came from one sample that was sequenced in a study of T cells in Graves' hyperthyroidism and ophthalmopathy. Researchers amplified the TCR beta CDR3 regions from RNA transcripts. A set of HTBI primers served as the primers for a first-round RT-PCR of the TCR CDR3. A single record per CDR3 protein comes from TCRdb applying MiXCR to the multiplex PCR reads. This table holds more than 350,000 distinct CDR3 sequences, more than 12% found once. The sample taken for sequencing was blood. The receptor set was obtained from a woman aged 25 to 39 with Graves' ophthalmopathy.

This clonotype has at least ten counts. The chain couples TRBV12-3 or TRBV12-4 to TRBJ2-5; 8 nucleotides agree with TRBD2. This CDR3 comprises 14 residues. V shed 5 bases, J shed 2 bases, and the junction held 4 bases outside the gene matches. CDR3 DNA: TGTGCCAGCAGTCTTAGCGGGGCACAAGAGACCCAGTACTTC. Translating it yields CASSLSGAQETQYF.

In DNA, the CDR3 is TGCGCCAGCAGTGATCTGGACAGCTACTCCACAGATACGCAGTATTTT. Its translation: CASSDLDSYSTDTQYF. The genes are TRBV10-1 and TRBJ2-3; possibly TRBD1 for D (6 bases). Trimming stripped 3 bases from V and 2 bases from J, with 15 bases between. Germline V gene lookup returns CDR1 WNHNN and CDR2 SYGVQD (reference sequence). The CDR3 totals 16 residues.

This clonotype appeared many times. The J gene is TRBJ1-5, the V gene TRBV27; D is possibly TRBD1 (6 bases). The CDR3 covers 15 residues. The germline gives CDR1 MNHEY, CDR2 SMNVEV (reference sequence). The V gene lost 6 bases and the J gene lost 1 base, with 13 bases spanning the gap. The CDR3 spells CASSSGGGSNQPQHF. The CDR3 nucleotides are TGTGCCAGCAGCTCTGGGGGCGGGAGCAATCAGCCCCAGCATTTT.

This clonotype was recorded at least ten times. The chain links TRBV13 to TRBJ1-2; maybe TRBD1 (6 bases). This CDR3 region has 17 residues. Germline V gene sequence: CDR1 PRHDT, CDR2 FYEKMQ (reference sequence). The ends were cut back, 5 bases at V and 5 bases at J, with 24 bases in the middle. The CDR3 here is CASSTQEDSHSIYGYTF. The CDR3 DNA reads TGTGCCAGCAGCACCCAGGAGGACAGCCACTCGATTTATGGCTACACCTTC.

In this sample, this clonotype turned up many times. V usage is TRBV18 and J usage is TRBJ2-7; 7 bases match TRBD1. The J segment lost 6 bases and the V segment lost 4 bases, leaving 9 bases of the junction unmatched. The CDR3 runs 14 residues. Per the germline V gene, CDR1 is KGHSH and CDR2 is LQKENI. The DNA for the CDR3 is TGTGCCAGCTCACGCCGACAGGGATTGGGCGAGCAGTACTTC. Protein sequence: CASSRRQGLGEQYF.

About this clonotype itself: It may be a read error: a sequence one base away is much more abundant. This sequence joins TRBV9 and TRBJ1-2; D call uncertain. V lost 2 bases, J lost 1 base, and 12 bases lay in between. This CDR3 contains 15 residues. CDR1 and CDR2 (germline): SGDLS, YYNGEE. Here the CDR3 DNA reads TGTGCCAGCAGCGTCGGGGAAAATTATAACTATGGCTACACCTTC. Protein: CASSVGENYNYGYTF.

The chain couples TRBV28 to TRBJ1-1, with D possibly being TRBD1 (5 bases). CDR1 and CDR2 from the germline V gene are MDHEN and SYDVKM. This CDR3 region has 14 residues. V lost 7 bases and J 10 bases, leaving 22 bases between the germline ends. This CDR3 reads CASTLGGQGLRAFF. CDR3 DNA sequence: TGTGCCAGCACCCTAGGCGGGCAGGGCTTACGAGCTTTCTTT.

This clonotype showed up just a few times. Given a much more abundant clone one base away, this may be a read error. This chain links TRBV15 with TRBJ1-1, with D unresolved. The length of the CDR3 is 14 residues. Germline CDR1 LNHNV, CDR2 YYDKDF (reference sequence). This CDR3 is CAASRDPGITEAFF. DNA for the CDR3: TGTGCCGCCAGCAGAGATCCCGGGATCACTGAAGCTTTCTTT.

This clonotype turned up a few times. The chain has TRBV14 and TRBJ2-7; TRBD1 might be the D (6 bases). Germline CDR1 is SGHDN and CDR2 is FVKESK. With 8 bases removed from V and 5 bases from J, the gap between germline ends came to 16 bases. The CDR3 loop spans 13 amino acids. CDR3 DNA sequence: TGTGCCAGCGCCCTGCAGGGGTGGAACGAGCAGTACTTC. Translating it yields CASALQGWNEQYF.

This clonotype came up many times. The J gene is TRBJ2-5, the V gene TRBV12-3 or TRBV12-4, with 9 bases that match TRBD1. This CDR3 region has 15 residues. V was pared by 5 bases and J by 5 bases, with 9 bases of the junction left unmatched. The CDR3 DNA follows: TGTGCCAGCAGTCGGACAGGGGTTATGGGGGAGACCCAGTACTTC. It is translated as CASSRTGVMGETQYF.

Many counts were recorded for this clonotype. The chain uses TRBV28 and TRBJ1-3, with a tentative D call TRBD1 (5 bases). Trimming pared 10 bases from V and 3 bases from J, leaving 10 bases between. There are 12 residues in the CDR3. CDR1 is MDHEN, CDR2 SYDVKM, per germline. The CDR3 loop reads CATSGLGNTIYF. In DNA, the CDR3 is TGTGCCACCTCGGGACTTGGAAACACCATATATTTT.

The chain employs TRBV10-2 and TRBJ2-5; TRBD2 is a possible D gene (5 bases). The CDR3 is 14 amino acids. In germline, CDR1 is WSHSY, CDR2 SAAADI. The V gene lost 0 bases and the J gene lost 1 base, with 6 bases spanning the gap. The CDR3 DNA reads TGCGCCAGCAGTGAGTCCGGGGTCCAAGAGACCCAGTACTTC. Translating it yields CASSESGVQETQYF.

This clonotype has a count of ten or more. The gene calls are TRBV5-5 and TRBJ2-2; possible D gene TRBD2, 6 bases. This CDR3 has 18 residues. V gave up 2 bases and J gave up 0 bases, with 17 bases separating them. Germline V gene sequence: CDR1 SGHKS, CDR2 YYEKEE (reference sequence). The CDR3 nucleotides read TGTGCCAGCAGCTTTTCCCGGCACGGGGGATCGAACACCGGGGAGCTGTTTTTT. Amino acids: CASSFSRHGGSNTGELFF.

V is TRBV9 and J is TRBJ1-3; no clear D gene. The CDR3 runs to 15 residues. From germline, CDR1 is SGDLS and CDR2 YYNGEE. The ends were cut back, 2 bases at V and 4 bases at J, with 13 bases in the middle. CDR3 DNA sequence: TGTGCCAGCAGCGTTACGGGCTCCCCCGGAAACACCATATATTTT. Protein product: CASSVTGSPGNTIYF.

Worth noting for this clonotype: Given the absence of the conserved phenylalanine or tryptophan at the CDR3 end, a read error is likely. The rearrangement links TRBV20-1 to TRBJ1-6, with D maybe TRBD1 (6 bases). The CDR3 sequence is 15 residues long. The V gene's germline CDR1 is DFQATT and CDR2 SNEGSKA (reference sequence). With 3 bases removed from V and 7 bases from J, the gap between germline ends came to 16 bases. CDR3 DNA sequence: TGCAGTGCTAGGGATCCCCGACAGGCAAATTCACCCCTCCACTTG. It is translated as CSARDPRQANSPLHL.

The gene calls are TRBV6-9 and TRBJ2-7; D is possibly TRBD1 (6 bases). Trimming removed 5 bases at V and 3 bases at J, with 17 bases between. Per germline, CDR1 MNHGY and CDR2 SVAAGI. This CDR3 is built from 15 residues. The CDR3 here is CASSSRQAKDYEQYF. The CDR3 bases are TGTGCCAGCAGTAGTCGACAGGCCAAAGACTACGAGCAGTACTTC.

The table lists this clonotype with many counts. The chain employs TRBV18 and TRBJ1-1; 7 bases agree with TRBD1. CDR1 is KGHSH and CDR2 is LQKENI in the germline V gene. The CDR3 runs to 13 residues. J gave up 4 bases and V 2 bases, and 1 base lay outside the gene matches. CDR3 in DNA: TGTGCCAGCTCACCATCAGGGGGCACTGAAGCTTTCTTT. This translates into CASSPSGGTEAFF. Based on the CDR3 plus reference TRBV18 and TRBJ1-1, the full variable domain is NAGVMQNPRHLVRRRGQEARLRCSPMKGHSHVYWYRQLPEEGLKFMVYLQKENIIDESGMPKERFSAEFPKEGPSILRIQQVVRGDSAAYFCASSPSGGTEAFFGQGTRLTVV.

V and J are TRBV19 and TRBJ1-2, with D possibly TRBD1 on 5 matching bases. Trimming took off 7 bases at V and 6 bases at J, with 12 bases between the two ends. This CDR3 has 12 amino acids. Germline-derived CDR1 and CDR2 are LNHDA and SQIVND (reference sequence). This CDR3 is CASTGFQNGYTF. In DNA, the CDR3 is TGTGCCAGTACAGGGTTTCAGAATGGCTACACCTTC.

This clonotype was observed at least ten times. The CDR3 region has the DNA TGTGCCAGCAGCCAGCGGGTCACTGAAGCTTTCTTT. Amino acid sequence: CASSQRVTEAFF. This rearrangement joins TRBV7-8 to TRBJ1-1; D ambiguous. The germline CDR1 and CDR2 sequences are SGHVS and FQNEAQ. V lost 5 bases, J lost 4 bases, and 8 bases lay in between. The CDR3 loop spans 12 amino acids.

This clonotype was recorded many times. The chain links TRBV6-2 or TRBV6-3 to TRBJ2-1, with TRBD2 matching 7 bases. J lost 5 bases, V lost 2 bases, and 6 bases had no gene match. Germline values: CDR1 MNHEY, CDR2 SVGEGT. The CDR3 is 15 residues long. Here the CDR3 reads CASSYGGGSNNEQFF. DNA for the CDR3: TGTGCCAGCAGTTACGGCGGGGGAAGCAACAATGAGCAGTTCTTC.

This clonotype was detected many times. This chain uses TRBV5-8 with TRBJ2-5, with 10 bases that match TRBD1. CDR3 size: 16 residues. From germline, CDR1 is SGHTS and CDR2 YDEGEE. J gave up 7 bases and V 3 bases, and 12 bases lay outside the gene matches. CDR3 bases: TGTGCCAGCAGCTCAAACCGGGACAGGGGTGGCGGGACCCAGTACTTC. Its translation is CASSSNRDRGGGTQYF. The complete variable domain, with remaining parts taken from reference TRBV5-8 and TRBJ2-5, reads EAGVTQSPTHLIKTRGQQATLRCSPISGHTSVYWYQQALGLGLQFLLWYDEGEERNRGNFPPRFSGRQFPNYSSELNVNALELEDSALYLCASSSNRDRGGGTQYFGPGTRLLVL.

This clonotype has ten or more counts. The J gene is TRBJ2-7, the V gene TRBV4-1; perhaps TRBD1 as D (6 bases). The CDR3 extends over 16 amino acids. Trimming took off 4 bases at V and 7 bases at J, with 23 bases between the two ends. Germline V gene data show CDR1 as MGHRA and CDR2 as YSYEKL. CDR3 region: CASSPHDRSRNGEQYF. The CDR3 DNA reads as TGCGCCAGCAGCCCACACGACAGGTCGAGGAATGGTGAGCAGTACTTC.

This clonotype was recorded many times. This sequence joins TRBV9 and TRBJ2-5, with D tentatively TRBD1 (6 bases). Trimming took off 4 bases at V and 5 bases at J, with 18 bases between the two ends. In germline, CDR1 is SGDLS, CDR2 YYNGEE. The CDR3 spans 15 residues. In DNA form, the CDR3 reads TGTGCCAGCAGCCCGACGCGGTGGGGGCGGGAGACCCAGTACTTC. This translates into CASSPTRWGRETQYF.

This clonotype was seen only a few times. The chain recombines TRBV14 with TRBJ1-1; D ambiguous. V was clipped by 5 bases and J by 1 base, with 14 bases between them. Germline V CDR1 and CDR2: SGHDN, FVKESK. The CDR3 is 15 amino acids. The CDR3 loop reads CASSKGFTGNTEAFF. CDR3 nucleotides: TGTGCCAGCAGCAAAGGTTTTACTGGGAACACTGAAGCTTTCTTT. Full variable domain (rest looked up from reference TRBV14 and TRBJ1-1): EAGVTQFPSHSVIEKGQTVTLRCDPISGHDNLYWYRRVMGKEIKFLLHFVKESKQDESGMPNNRFLAERTGGTYSTLKVQPAELEDSGVYFCASSKGFTGNTEAFFGQGTRLTVV.

In its sample, this clonotype was seen many times. The chain joins TRBV5-1 to TRBJ2-7, with 7 bases lining up with TRBD1. The CDR3 spans 16 residues. The V gene end was trimmed by 1 base and the J gene end by 0 bases; junction bases not matched to a gene: 7. Germline V gene sequence: CDR1 SGHRS, CDR2 YFSETQ. The DNA of the CDR3 is TGCGCCAGCAGCTTGCCTCCGGGACAGAGCTCCTACGAGCAGTACTTC. Its protein is CASSLPPGQSSYEQYF.

Points on this clonotype: Being one base from a much bigger clone, this may be a read error. The chain links TRBV7-9 to TRBJ2-5; 11 bases match TRBD2. The germline V gene encodes CDR1 SEHNR and CDR2 FQNEAQ (reference sequence). The CDR3 length is 15 residues. CDR3 in amino acids: CAGSLLSSGGKTQYF. CDR3 nucleotides: TGTGCCGGCAGCTTATTGTCTAGCGGGGGGAAGACCCAGTACTTC.

Points on this clonotype: Since a much larger clone is just one base distant, this may be a read error. The CDR3 loop is CASSPKGNTIHF. CDR3 nucleotides: TGTGCCAGCAGCCCAAAGGGAAACACCATACATTTT. The chain has TRBV28 and TRBJ1-3; D not resolved. CDR1 MDHEN and CDR2 SYDVKM come from the germline V gene. The CDR3 totals 12 residues.

This clonotype was seen at least ten times. The rearrangement uses TRBV15 and TRBJ1-2; 8 bases agree with TRBD1. Germline V gives CDR1 LNHNV, CDR2 YYDKDF (reference sequence). The junction had 24 bases not matched to a gene; V was cut back by 5 bases and J by 7 bases. There are 19 residues in the CDR3. CDR3 coding DNA: TGTGCCACCAGCCTACTTCTTTCCCCCGGGACAGGCGGTCGGGGTGGCTACACCTTC. Translated: CATSLLLSPGTGGRGGYTF.